Included here is one T cell receptor beta chain sequence, with context. The target antigen is unknown. Using immunoSEQ multiplex PCR, the repertoire was profiled, and TCRdb retains in-frame clones only, with some absent. Counted here are approximately 120,000 clones, about 90% occurring once; the ten biggest clones make up roughly 6.9%. Germline CDR1 is SGHRS and CDR2 is YFSETQ. Between the trimmed V and J ends, which lost 0 bases and 5 bases, there was a span of 5 bases. The CDR3 spans 12 residues. The sample is drawn from a study of T cell responses to AZD1222 COVID-19 vaccine. Study-wide points: Sampling that yielded the repertoires occurred only after the peak T cell response.

This chain uses TRBV5-1 with TRBJ2-5; no firm D call. Material: peripheral blood, obtained on day 0 of AZD1222 vaccination. The sequence derives from an adult in good health. Here the CDR3 DNA reads TGCGCCAGCAGCTTGGATACGGAGACCCAGTACTTC. Its protein product is CASSLDTETQYF.